This T cell receptor beta chain was sequenced in a study of T cell responses to AZD1222 COVID-19 vaccine (dated by TCRdb to about 2021). The study in broad terms: TCR sequencing was performed for 230 to 250 trial participants, of whom roughly 200 were given two doses of AZD1222 and approximately 25 were given two doses of MenACWY control vaccine. Enrollment into the trials was organized by age into subgroups of 18-55, 56-69 and 70-plus years, and those subgroups contained 148, 28 and 57 TCR-sequenced participants, respectively. The study at large found these results: Spike-specific TCR breadth and depth rose significantly after two AZD1222 doses compared with day 0 and with MenACWY recipients. Reportedly, almost half of the unique spike-specific TCRs recognized epitopes lying outside the regions that are mutated in the B.1.351 and B.1.1.7 variants. CD4 TCRs associated with the vaccine covered the entire spike protein, and the dominant responses were in regions 160-218 and 743-854. In the small 56-69-year group, the increase in depth fell short of significance, most likely because of low power. Conclusions about previously exposed vaccinees are limited because only six or seven AZD1222 recipients were SARS-CoV-2 seropositive at baseline. Because no day 14 peak-response samples were available, repertoires were characterized only after the peak T cell response. Most participants were white British and females outnumbered males, and the authors suggested that clonal diversity may have been underestimated.

The CDR3 regions of human TCRbeta chains were subjected to immunosequencing. Under the source paper's analysis protocol: TCRs in the repertoires were compared against a reference library of SARS-CoV-2-specific TCRs that had been generated with the MIRA antigen-specificity platform. Breadth meant the fraction of unique TCRs that were SARS-CoV-2-associated, whereas depth meant the fraction of total T cells that were SARS-CoV-2-associated. Using the MIRA data, each spike-specific TCR was mapped to the spike region that the TCR reacts to and placed in a CD4 or CD8 class. Log10-transformed breadth and depth values were compared by one-way ANOVA with Sidak's multiple comparisons tests. The table comes from immuneACCESS by way of TCRdb, which keeps in-frame sequences with V and J called. Part of the clones is missing from these tables; in studies checked, under half for an unresolved V gene and the rest for unknown reasons. V and J calls and clone size are as listed in that table; D and trimming were resolved from the DNA. The sample has over 130,000 clones on record, more than 80% of them singletons. The ten largest clones take up 7% to 9% of the sample.

A note on this clone: The specificity of this receptor is unknown. Per-nucleotide qualities are absent, and no much larger clonotype sits a single base away.

The CDR3 contains 17 residues, cysteine and phenylalanine counted. The only DNA kept is the CDR3, 51 bases in frame from the first base. After removal of 2 bases from V and 2 bases from J, the junction retains 7 bases not matched to a gene. The CDR1 and CDR2 encoded by the germline V gene are MNHEY and SVGEGT. The time point label on this specimen signifies: about 28 days (+/-7) after the second vaccine dose. Interpreted using the paper, the treatment or condition label stands for: meningococcal conjugate vaccine given as trial control. Vaccinee samples were obtained from the UK trials COV001 and COV002, which included a single-blind randomized controlled phase 2/3 trial of AZD1222 (ChAdOx1 nCoV-19) in healthy adults. For TCRbeta chain sequencing, PBMC samples were collected from trial participants at day 0 and at day 28 after the second dose.

The chain was built from TRBV6-2 or TRBV6-3 and TRBJ2-2; 8 of the junction bases match TRBD1. Sequencing was performed on peripheral blood, taken 28 days after the second dose of the MenACWY control vaccine. The clonotype was recovered from an adult who received the MenACWY meningococcal vaccine as a control. The nucleotides are TGTGCCAGCAGTTACGCTATGACAGGGGTAAACACCGGGGAGCTGTTTTTT. Its protein product is CASSYAMTGVNTGELFF.